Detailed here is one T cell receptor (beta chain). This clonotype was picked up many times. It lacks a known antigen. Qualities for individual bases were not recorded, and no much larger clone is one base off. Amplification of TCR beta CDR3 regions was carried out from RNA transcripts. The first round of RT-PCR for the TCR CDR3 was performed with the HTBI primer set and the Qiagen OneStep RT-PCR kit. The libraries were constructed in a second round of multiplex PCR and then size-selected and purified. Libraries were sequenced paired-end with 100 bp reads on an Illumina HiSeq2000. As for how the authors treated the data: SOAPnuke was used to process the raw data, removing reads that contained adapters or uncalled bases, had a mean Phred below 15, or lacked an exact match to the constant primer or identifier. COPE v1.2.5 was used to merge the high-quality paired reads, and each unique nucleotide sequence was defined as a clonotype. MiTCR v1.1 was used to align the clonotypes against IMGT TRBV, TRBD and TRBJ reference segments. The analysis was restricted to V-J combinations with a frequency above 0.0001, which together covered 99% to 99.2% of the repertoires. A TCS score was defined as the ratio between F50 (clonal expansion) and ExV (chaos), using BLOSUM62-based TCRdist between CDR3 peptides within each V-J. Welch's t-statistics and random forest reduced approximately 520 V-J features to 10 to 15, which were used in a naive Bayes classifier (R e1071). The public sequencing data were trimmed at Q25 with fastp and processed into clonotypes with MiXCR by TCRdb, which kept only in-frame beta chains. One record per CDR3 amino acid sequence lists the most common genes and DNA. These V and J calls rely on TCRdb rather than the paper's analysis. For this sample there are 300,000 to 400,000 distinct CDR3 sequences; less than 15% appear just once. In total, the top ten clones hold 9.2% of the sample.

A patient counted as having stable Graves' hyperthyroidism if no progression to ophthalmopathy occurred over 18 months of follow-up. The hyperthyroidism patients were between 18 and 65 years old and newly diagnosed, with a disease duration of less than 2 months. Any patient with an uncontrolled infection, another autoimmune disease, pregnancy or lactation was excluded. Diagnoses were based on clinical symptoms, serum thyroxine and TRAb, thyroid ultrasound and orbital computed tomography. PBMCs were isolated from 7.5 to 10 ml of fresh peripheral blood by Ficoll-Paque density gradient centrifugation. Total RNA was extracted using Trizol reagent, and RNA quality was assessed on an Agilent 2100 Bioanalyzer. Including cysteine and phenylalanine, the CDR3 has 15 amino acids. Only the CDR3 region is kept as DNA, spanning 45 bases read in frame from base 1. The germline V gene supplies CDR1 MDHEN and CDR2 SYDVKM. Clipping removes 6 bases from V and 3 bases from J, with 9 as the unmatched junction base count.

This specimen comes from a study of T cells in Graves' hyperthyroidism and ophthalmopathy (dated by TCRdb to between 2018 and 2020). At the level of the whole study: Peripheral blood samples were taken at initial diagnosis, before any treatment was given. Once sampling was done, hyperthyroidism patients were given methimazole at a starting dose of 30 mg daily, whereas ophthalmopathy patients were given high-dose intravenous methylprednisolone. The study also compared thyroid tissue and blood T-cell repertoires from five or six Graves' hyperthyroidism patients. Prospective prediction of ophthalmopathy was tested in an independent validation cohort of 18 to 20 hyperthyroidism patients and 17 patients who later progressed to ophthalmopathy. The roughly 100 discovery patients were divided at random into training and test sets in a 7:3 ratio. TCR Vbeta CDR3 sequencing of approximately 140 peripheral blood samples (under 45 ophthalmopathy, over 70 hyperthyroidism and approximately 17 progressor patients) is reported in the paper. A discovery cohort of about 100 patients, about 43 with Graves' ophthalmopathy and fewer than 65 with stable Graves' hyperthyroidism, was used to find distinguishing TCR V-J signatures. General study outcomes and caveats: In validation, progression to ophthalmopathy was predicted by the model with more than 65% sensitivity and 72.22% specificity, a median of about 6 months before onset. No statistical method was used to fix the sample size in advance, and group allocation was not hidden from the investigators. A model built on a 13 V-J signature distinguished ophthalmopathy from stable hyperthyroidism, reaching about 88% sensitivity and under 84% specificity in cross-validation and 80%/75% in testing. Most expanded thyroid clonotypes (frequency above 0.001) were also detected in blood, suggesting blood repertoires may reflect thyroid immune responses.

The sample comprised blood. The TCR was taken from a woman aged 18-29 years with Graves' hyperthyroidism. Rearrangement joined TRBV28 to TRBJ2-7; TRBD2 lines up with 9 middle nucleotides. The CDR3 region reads CASSFFSGGGYEQYF. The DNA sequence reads TGTGCCAGCAGCTTCTTTAGCGGGGGTGGCTACGAGCAGTACTTC.